One and the same sample provided the 32 T cell receptor beta chains below, sequenced in a study of tumor and adjacent non-tumor tissue in lung cancer. Three rounds of nested PCR, following a modified ARM-PCR protocol, produced the TCRbeta library. Via MiXCR, TCRdb re-called the multiplex PCR reads, giving one row per CDR3 protein. The repertoire holds about 200,000 distinct CDR3 sequences, 70% to 75% seen once, with 20% to 25% in the top ten. No cell sorting was done before RNA was extracted from the tissue. Sample: lung tumor tissue. All receptors come from a man between 60 and 75 years old with non-small cell lung cancer.

The V gene is TRBV29-1, the J gene TRBJ1-6; maybe TRBD1 (5 bases). Germline V gene lookup returns CDR1 SQVTM and CDR2 ANQGSEA. V was shortened by 6 bases and J by 7 bases, with 10 bases between the two germline ends. The CDR3 extends over 12 amino acids. CDR3 DNA sequence: TGCAGCGTCCGGGACGGGAATTCACCCCTCCACTTT. It encodes CSVRDGNSPLHF.

The V gene is TRBV5-5, the J gene TRBJ1-2; no firm D call. Trimming cost V 0 bases and J 2 bases, with 8 bases left between them. CDR3 length: 14 residues. Germline-derived CDR1 and CDR2 are SGHKS and YYEKEE (reference sequence). The CDR3 loop reads CASSLGQLNYGYTF. The DNA of the CDR3 is TGTGCCAGCAGCTTGGGACAACTCAACTATGGCTACACCTTC.

A remark on this clonotype: One end of the junction is discordant with germline, which a read error may explain. This chain connects TRBV29-1 to TRBJ2-1, with D tentatively TRBD2 (6 bases). Per the germline V gene, CDR1 is SQVTM and CDR2 is ANQGSEA. CDR3 size: 14 residues. CDR3 residues: CSVGLGGGLNDQFF. CDR3 in DNA: TGCAGCGTTGGACTGGGGGGTGGGTTGAATGACCAGTTCTTC.

The rearrangement links TRBV20-1 to TRBJ2-3, with 7 bases identical to TRBD2. The CDR3 is 14 residues long. Germline trimming cut 6 bases from V and 5 bases from J; bases unmatched to any gene: 11. Germline V gene lookup returns CDR1 DFQATT and CDR2 SNEGSKA (reference sequence). The chain's CDR3 is CSASYIRGVDTQYF. CDR3 in DNA: TGCAGTGCCTCGTACATCCGGGGGGTAGATACGCAGTATTTT.

This chain uses TRBV5-4 with TRBJ2-5; 14 nucleotides match TRBD2. Trimming took 0 bases from V and 4 from J; bases not matched to a gene: 2. The CDR3 runs to 16 residues. CDR1 and CDR2 from the germline V gene are SGHNT and YYREEE (reference sequence). Written as DNA, the CDR3 is TGTGCCAGCAGCTTGGGACTAGCGGGAGGGTTAGAGACCCAGTACTTC. Amino acid sequence: CASSLGLAGGLETQYF. Full variable domain (rest looked up from reference TRBV5-4 and TRBJ2-5): ETGVTQSPTHLIKTRGQQVTLRCSSQSGHNTVSWYQQALGQGPQFIFQYYREEENGRGNFPPRFSGLQFPNYSSELNVNALELDDSALYLCASSLGLAGGLETQYFGPGTRLLVL.

This clonotype was observed many times. The chain joins TRBV6-5 to TRBJ2-5, with a weak D call TRBD2 (6 bases). The germline V gene has CDR1 MNHEY and CDR2 SVGAGI. V lost 0 bases and J lost 2, with 10 bases in between. The CDR3 runs 15 residues. In DNA form, the CDR3 reads TGTGCCAGCAGTTACTCAGGAGGGATACAAGAGACCCAGTACTTC. Its protein product is CASSYSGGIQETQYF.

Details on this clonotype: The germline gene is not matched at one end of the junction; a read error may be the cause. The rearrangement joins TRBV5-4 to TRBJ1-1; the D is unclear. This CDR3 has 14 residues. CDR1 and CDR2 from the germline V gene are SGHNT and YYREEE (reference sequence). CDR3 loop: CASSHRDWNAEAFF. Here the CDR3 DNA reads TGTGCCAGCAGCCATCGTGACTGGAACGCTGAAGCTTTCTTT. Looking up the rest from reference TRBV5-4 and TRBJ1-1 gives the full variable domain: ETGVTQSPTHLIKTRGQQVTLRCSSQSGHNTVSWYQQALGQGPQFIFQYYREEENGRGNFPPRFSGLQFPNYSSELNVNALELDDSALYLCASSHRDWNAEAFFGQGTRLTVV.

This clonotype was detected once. This sequence may be a read error, since a much larger clone differs from it by one base. The J gene is TRBJ1-6, the V gene TRBV6-6; D is possibly TRBD1 (5 bases). The CDR3 runs 14 residues. V was trimmed by 4 bases and J by 10 bases, leaving 14 bases between them. Germline assignment: CDR1 MNHNY and CDR2 SVGAGI (reference sequence). CDR3 in DNA: TGTGCCAGCAGTTGGGACCGATTTAACTCACCCCTCCACTTT. It translates to CASSWDRFNSPLHF.

CDR3 amino acids: CARRDVRFDGYTF. The DNA for the CDR3 is TGTGCCAGACGAGACGTTCGATTCGATGGCTACACCTTC. The V gene is TRBV28, the J gene TRBJ1-2; the D is unclear. There are 13 residues in the CDR3. The V end lost 9 bases, the J end lost 6 bases, and 17 bases lay between the germline ends. Germline V gene lookup returns CDR1 MDHEN and CDR2 SYDVKM.

The rearrangement links TRBV29-1 to TRBJ1-3; no clear D. The CDR3 loop spans 11 amino acids. The germline V gene has CDR1 SQVTM and CDR2 ANQGSEA. Trimming pared 6 bases from V and 2 bases from J, leaving 5 bases between. CDR3 sequence (DNA): TGCAGCGTACCCGCTGGAAACACCATATATTTT. This encodes CSVPAGNTIYF.

On this clonotype itself: The junction departs from germline at one end; a sequencing error may be responsible. J is TRBJ2-7 and V is TRBV11-2, with 7 bases matching TRBD1. This CDR3 has 15 amino acids. Germline V gene sequence: CDR1 SGHAT, CDR2 FQNNGV. CDR3 sequence reads: CASSQSTGPSYEQYF. DNA for the CDR3: TGTGCCAGCAGCCAGTCGACAGGGCCCTCCTACGAGCAGTATTTC.

The chain couples TRBV20-1 to TRBJ2-3; D is possibly TRBD2 (6 bases). Germline V gene sequence: CDR1 DFQATT, CDR2 SNEGSKA (reference sequence). The V end lost 6 bases, the J end lost 0 bases, and 22 bases lay between the germline ends. The CDR3 has 17 amino acids. The CDR3 reads CSAPTSGSLYSTDTQYF. CDR3 bases: TGCAGTGCCCCGACTAGTGGGAGCTTATATAGCACAGATACGCAGTATTTT.

With respect to this clonotype: This could be a read error, since a much larger clone is one nucleotide away. CDR3 amino acids: CASSLSGNKQYF. The CDR3 nucleotides are TGTGCCAGCAGCTTATCTGGTAACAAGCAGTACTTC. The V call is TRBV13, the J call TRBJ2-7; D gene ambiguous. Trimming cost V 2 bases and J 8 bases, with 10 bases left between them. This CDR3 is built from 12 residues. CDR1 is PRHDT and CDR2 is FYEKMQ in the germline V gene (reference sequence).

Remarks on this clonotype: With a much larger clone just one base away, this may be a read error. The genes are TRBV20-1 and TRBJ1-2; D ambiguous. V was shortened by 6 bases and J by 1 base, with 18 bases between the two germline ends. CDR1 is DFQATT and CDR2 is SNEGSKA in the germline V gene (reference sequence). The CDR3 sequence is 15 residues long. CDR3 in DNA: TGCAGTGCCAGACCGACGGGAAGTTTTAACTATGGCTACACCTTC. Translation: CSARPTGSFNYGYTF.

This clonotype was counted ten times or more. The chain combines TRBV15 with TRBJ1-6; no clear D gene. In germline, CDR1 is LNHNV, CDR2 YYDKDF (reference sequence). The ends were cut back, 2 bases at V and 7 bases at J, with 9 bases in the middle. This CDR3 has 14 residues. The CDR3, as DNA: TGTGCCACCAGCAGACAGCGAGAGAATTCACCCCTCCACTTT. It encodes CATSRQRENSPLHF.

This clonotype appeared once. The junction does not match germline at one end; this may be a read error. The V and J genes are TRBV6-5 and TRBJ1-3; TRBD1 agrees at 8 bases. This CDR3 spans 14 amino acids. CDR1 and CDR2 from the germline V gene are MNHEY and SVGAGI. The CDR3 sequence is CASSLAGGRNTLYF. Here the CDR3 DNA reads TGTGCCAGCAGTCTCGCAGGGGGCCGGAACACCTTATATTTT.

This clonotype was found once. Possible read error: a much larger clone is one base away. The rearrangement uses TRBV5-1 and TRBJ2-3; 9 bases agree with TRBD2. This CDR3 has 15 amino acids. Germline lookup yields CDR1 SGHRS and CDR2 YFSETQ. DNA for the CDR3: TGCGCCAGCAGCTGGACTAGCGCCGGCACAGATACGCTGTATTTT. It encodes CASSWTSAGTDTLYF.

This clonotype appeared a few times. The chain carries TRBV5-1 and TRBJ1-1; no clear D gene. The CDR3 is 12 residues long. From germline, CDR1 is SGHRS and CDR2 YFSETQ. V lost 0 bases and J 8 bases, leaving 8 bases between the germline ends. This CDR3 reads CASSLERTEAFF. The CDR3 bases are TGCGCCAGCAGCTTGGAGCGGACGGAAGCTTTCTTT.

On this clonotype: This may be a read error: a much more frequent sequence differs by one nucleotide. CDR3 amino acids: CASSFRGGYERYF. In DNA, the CDR3 is TGTGCCAGCAGTTTCAGGGGGGGTTACGAGCGGTACTTC. V is TRBV12-3 or TRBV12-4 and J is TRBJ2-7, with D perhaps being TRBD1 or TRBD2 (7 bases each). This CDR3 has 13 residues.

The chain recombines TRBV7-2 with TRBJ2-3; unclear D gene. Trimming took 3 bases from V and 6 from J, leaving 16 bases between them. CDR3 length: 15 amino acids. Germline V lookup: CDR1 SGHTA, CDR2 FQGNSA. The CDR3: CASSFRDGRSDTQYF. The CDR3 nucleotides read TGTGCCAGCAGCTTTAGAGACGGACGATCCGATACGCAGTATTTT.

This clonotype was counted between two and nine times. The chain carries TRBV5-4 and TRBJ1-4; 11 nucleotides align to TRBD1. Germline CDR1 reads SGHNT; CDR2 reads YYREEE (reference sequence). V was clipped by 4 bases and J by 3 bases; unmatched bases: 5. The CDR3 length is 16 residues. The DNA for the CDR3 is TGTGCCAGCAGCCCGGACAGGGGGCGAGCTAATGAAAAACTGTTTTTT. Amino acids: CASSPDRGRANEKLFF.

In the case of this clonotype: At one end the junction does not follow the germline gene, possibly because of a read error. The chain links TRBV4-1 to TRBJ2-3; no reliable D call. CDR3 length equals 17 residues. Per the germline V gene, CDR1 is MGHRA and CDR2 is YSYEKL. The CDR3 sequence: CASSQDNSIFGTDMQYF. CDR3 coding DNA: TGCGCCAGCAGCCAAGACAATTCCATTTTTGGCACAGATATGCAGTATTTT.

This clonotype was detected only once. The chain is built from TRBV30 and TRBJ2-7; TRBD2 matches at 8 bases. The J segment lost 5 bases and the V segment lost 3 bases, leaving 12 bases of the junction unmatched. The germline CDR1 and CDR2 sequences are GTSNPN and SVGIG (reference sequence). CDR3 size: 15 residues. The CDR3 loop reads CAWRSQAGAGDEQYF. The DNA for the CDR3 is TGTGCCTGGAGATCTCAAGCGGGAGCAGGCGACGAGCAGTACTTC.

The chain couples TRBV11-2 to TRBJ2-3; TRBD2 might be the D (6 bases). CDR3 length: 14 residues. V lost 7 bases and J lost 4, with 15 bases in between. CDR1 SGHAT and CDR2 FQNNGV come from the germline V gene. The CDR3 is CASNSNRLADTQYF. As DNA, the CDR3 is TGTGCCAGCAACTCCAATAGACTAGCAGATACGCAGTATTTT.

With respect to this clonotype: A much larger clone is a single base away; this may be a read error. The rearrangement links TRBV20-1 to TRBJ1-1; 7 bases align to TRBD1. This CDR3 has 17 amino acids. CDR1 and CDR2 from the germline V gene are DFQATT and SNEGSKA (reference sequence). The CDR3 DNA follows: TGCAATGCTAGAGATCGAGGAAAGGGGGCACCTAACACTGAAGCTTTCTTT. Translation: CNARDRGKGAPNTEAFF.

The V and J genes are TRBV12-3 or TRBV12-4 and TRBJ1-5, with TRBD1 matching 7 bases. The ends lost 6 bases at V and 3 bases at J; junction bases unmatched: 5. CDR3 length equals 14 residues. CDR3 loop: CASSQGQFNQPQHF. CDR3 in DNA: TGTGCCAGCAGCCAGGGACAGTTCAATCAGCCCCAGCATTTT.

This sequence joins TRBV12-3 or TRBV12-4 and TRBJ1-5; maybe TRBD1 (6 bases). Trimming took 5 bases from V and 5 from J, leaving 13 bases between them. There are 14 residues in the CDR3. This CDR3 reads CASSVQGLDQPQHF. The CDR3 DNA follows: TGTGCCAGCAGTGTACAGGGTTTGGATCAGCCCCAGCATTTT.

This rearrangement joins TRBV5-4 to TRBJ2-5; unclear D gene. The CDR3 length is 14 residues. V lost 2 bases and J 1 base, leaving 9 bases between the germline ends. Per germline, CDR1 SGHNT and CDR2 YYREEE (reference sequence). CDR3 DNA sequence: TGTGCCAGCAGCTTCTTTGACTTCCAAGAGACCCAGTACTTC. Residues: CASSFFDFQETQYF.

Notes on this clonotype: At one end, the junction sequence differs from germline, possibly due to a read error. The gene calls are TRBV29-1 and TRBJ2-2; D is perhaps TRBD2 (6 bases). This CDR3 contains 13 residues. Germline lookup yields CDR1 SQVTM and CDR2 ANQGSEA. In DNA form, the CDR3 reads TGCATCGTTGGGGGGATGAACACCGGGGAGCTGTTTTTT. It translates to CIVGGMNTGELFF.

The chain is built from TRBV28 and TRBJ2-1; D might be TRBD2 (6 bases). Germline values: CDR1 MDHEN, CDR2 SYDVKM. The length of the CDR3 is 13 residues. Trimming pared 3 bases from V and 5 bases from J, leaving 8 bases between. The CDR3 sequence: CASSFGLNNEQFF. CDR3 in DNA: TGTGCCAGCAGTTTCGGACTAAACAATGAGCAGTTCTTC.

DNA of the CDR3: TGTGCCAGCAGTTTAGCGTGGGAGACCCAGTACTTC. Its protein is CASSLAWETQYF. The V call is TRBV28, the J call TRBJ2-5; D uncertain. The V gene's germline CDR1 is MDHEN and CDR2 SYDVKM. The CDR3 contains 12 residues. V lost 2 bases and J 5 bases, leaving 6 bases between the germline ends.

Worth noting for this clonotype: At one end the junction does not follow the germline gene, possibly because of a read error. The chain links TRBV11-2 to TRBJ2-1, with TRBD1 matching 8 bases. CDR1 SGHAT and CDR2 FQNNGV come from the germline V gene. CDR3 length: 15 amino acids. DNA for the CDR3: TGTGTCAGCACCCTTGACAGGGGAGAGTACAATGAGCGGTTCTTC. It is translated as CVSTLDRGEYNERFF.